Following are 15 T cell receptor beta chains from one sample sequenced in a study of CD8 T cells in ankylosing spondylitis. MiXCR, run by TCRdb on the 5' RACE reads, gives a single entry per CDR3 protein. Seen here are around 90,000 distinct CDR3 sequences, around 25% observed once, and the top ten hold over 50%. Material: blood, either unsorted or a sorted T cell fraction (not recorded which). The receptors originated from a male donor with ankylosing spondylitis or in good health (not recorded which).

The rearrangement links TRBV12-3 or TRBV12-4 to TRBJ1-3; a possible D gene is TRBD1 (6 bases). V was clipped by 4 bases and J by 4 bases, with 14 bases between them. This CDR3 is built from 15 residues. CDR3 DNA sequence: TGTGCCAGCAGTTCGACGACAGGACAGGGAAACACCATATATTTT. Translated, it gives CASSSTTGQGNTIYF.

This clonotype was recorded a few times. The J gene is TRBJ1-2, the V gene TRBV5-5; 7 positions agree with TRBD1. The CDR3 is 16 residues long. Germline trimming cut 2 bases from V and 8 bases from J; bases unmatched to any gene: 15. Germline V gene data show CDR1 as SGHKS and CDR2 as YYEKEE (reference sequence). Written as DNA, the CDR3 is TGTGCCAGCAGCTTTCGTGTAGCGGGACAGTCAGGCGGCTACACCTTC. This gives the protein CASSFRVAGQSGGYTF. The full variable domain, rest sourced from reference TRBV5-5 and TRBJ1-2, is DAGVTQSPTHLIKTRGQQVTLRCSPISGHKSVSWYQQVLGQGPQFIFQYYEKEERGRGNFPDRFSARQFPNYSSELNVNALLLGDSALYLCASSFRVAGQSGGYTFGSGTRLTVV.

The V and J genes are TRBV11-2 and TRBJ2-7; D assignment may be TRBD1 or TRBD2 (5 bases each). Germline assignment: CDR1 SGHAT and CDR2 FQNNGV. The CDR3 sequence is 14 residues long. Trimming took 6 bases from V and 4 from J, leaving 16 bases between them. CDR3 in DNA: TGTGCCAGCAGTTCGGGGCCAGGGATATACGAGCAGTACGTC. As protein: CASSSGPGIYEQYV.

J is TRBJ2-1 and V is TRBV11-3, with D hard to call. Germline loops: CDR1 SGHNT, CDR2 YENEEA. The V end was cut by 8 bases, the J end by 7 bases, with 12 bases between. The CDR3 length is 12 residues. The CDR3 DNA is TGTGCCAGCGGCAGCCTTCGGAATGAGCAGTTCTTC. Protein product: CASGSLRNEQFF.

In its sample, this clonotype was seen a few times. V is TRBV5-1 and J is TRBJ2-3; D possibly corresponds to TRBD2 (6 bases). Trimming removed 3 bases from V and 0 bases from J, with 11 bases in between. CDR1 SGHRS and CDR2 YFSETQ come from the germline V gene. This CDR3 has 15 residues. The CDR3 spells CASSWDSTSTDTQYF. DNA of the CDR3: TGCGCCAGCAGCTGGGACTCCACTAGCACAGATACGCAGTATTTT.

CDR3 sequence (DNA): TGCAGTGCTGTCCGGGGAGCCATAGAGACCCAGTACTTC. Amino acid sequence: CSAVRGAIETQYF. V is TRBV20-1 and J is TRBJ2-5, with a tentative D call TRBD2 (5 bases). The V gene lost 5 bases and the J gene lost 4 bases, with 14 bases spanning the gap. Germline loops: CDR1 DFQATT, CDR2 SNEGSKA (reference sequence). The CDR3 loop spans 13 amino acids.

This clonotype showed up just a few times. The chain uses TRBV5-1 and TRBJ2-3, with TRBD2 matching 10 bases. This CDR3 is 15 amino acids long. Trimming took 4 bases from V and 5 from J; bases not matched to a gene: 7. CDR1 is SGHRS and CDR2 is YFSETQ in the germline V gene. CDR3 region: CASSPLAGVGDTQYF. The CDR3 coding sequence is TGCGCCAGCAGCCCTCTAGCGGGAGTAGGAGATACGCAGTATTTT.

The sample holds a few counts of this clonotype. CDR3 coding DNA: TGTGCCAGCAGCCAATACTATGCAGGTGAGCAGTTCTTC. Amino acids: CASSQYYAGEQFF. The chain employs TRBV3-1 and TRBJ2-1, with D unresolved. The ends were cut back, 2 bases at V and 9 bases at J, with 11 bases in the middle. Germline V gives CDR1 LGHDT, CDR2 YNNKEL (reference sequence). The CDR3 consists of 13 residues.

The V gene is TRBV25-1, the J gene TRBJ2-1, with TRBD2 matching 9 bases. The V and J ends lost 2 bases and 7 bases, in that order; junction bases with no gene match: 6. Germline-derived CDR1 and CDR2 are MGHDK and SYGVNS. This CDR3 is built from 15 residues. CDR3 in DNA: TGTGCCAGCAGTGAACTAGCGGGAAGGGCTAATGAGCAGTTCTTC. Translation gives CASSELAGRANEQFF.

This clonotype was found a few times. The CDR3: CSARGPPGTGELFF. The DNA of the CDR3 is TGCAGTGCTAGGGGGCCACCGGGCACCGGGGAGCTGTTTTTT. V is TRBV20-1 and J is TRBJ2-2, with D perhaps TRBD1 (5 bases). Germline lookup yields CDR1 DFQATT and CDR2 SNEGSKA (reference sequence). This CDR3 spans 14 amino acids. V was clipped by 3 bases and J by 4 bases, with 12 bases between them.

The chain couples TRBV10-3 to TRBJ2-7; unclear D gene. V lost 3 bases and J lost 6, with 12 bases in between. CDR3 size: 13 residues. The germline V gene encodes CDR1 ENHRY and CDR2 SYGVKD. CDR3 amino acids: CAISDQALREQYV. The CDR3 DNA is TGTGCCATCAGTGATCAGGCATTGCGCGAGCAGTACGTC.

This clonotype was seen ten or more times. The chain combines TRBV28 with TRBJ2-3; D is undetermined. Trimming removed 1 base at V and 0 bases at J, with 8 bases between. This CDR3 comprises 15 residues. CDR1 MDHEN and CDR2 SYDVKM come from the germline V gene. The CDR3 loop reads CASSLYVTSTDTQYF. In DNA, the CDR3 is TGTGCCAGCAGTTTATATGTGACAAGCACAGATACGCAGTATTTT.

The chain joins TRBV19 to TRBJ1-4, with TRBD1 as a possible D gene (6 bases). The germline V and J ends were trimmed by 8 bases and 3 bases, with 10 bases remaining between them. From germline, CDR1 is LNHDA and CDR2 SQIVND (reference sequence). CDR3 length equals 13 residues. This chain's CDR3 is CASRQDPNEKLFF. CDR3 in DNA: TGTGCCAGTCGACAGGATCCTAATGAAAAACTGTTTTTT. Supplemented by reference TRBV19 and TRBJ1-4, the full variable domain reads DGGITQSPKYLFRKEGQNVTLSCEQNLNHDAMYWYRQDPGQGLRLIYYSQIVNDFQKGDIAEGYSVSREKKESFPLTVTSAQKNPTAFYLCASRQDPNEKLFFGSGTQLSVL.

The gene calls are TRBV3-1 and TRBJ2-7; 9 positions agree with TRBD1. This CDR3 has 17 amino acids. Per germline, CDR1 LGHDT and CDR2 YNNKEL (reference sequence). The V segment lost 8 bases and the J segment 1 base; nucleotides outside the gene matches: 15. The DNA of the CDR3 is TGTGCCAGCTCAAGGAGGCGTGCGGACAGGGGTTCCTACGAGCAGTACGTC. Translation gives CASSRRRADRGSYEQYV.

The rearrangement links TRBV3-1 to TRBJ1-2; D remains ambiguous. Germline V gene lookup returns CDR1 LGHDT and CDR2 YNNKEL (reference sequence). V was cut by 3 bases and J by 7 bases, with 9 bases left in between. This CDR3 contains 12 residues. This CDR3 reads CASSQAVGGYTF. In DNA form, the CDR3 reads TGTGCCAGCAGCCAGGCAGTAGGTGGCTACACCTTC.